These 25 T cell receptor beta chains share one sample of origin, sequenced in a study of T cell responses to AZD1222 COVID-19 vaccine. The protocol was immunoSEQ multiplex PCR, while the TCRdb copy is restricted to in-frame clones and leaves out a portion. Of roughly 100,000 clones listed, about 80% are singletons. The sample in question was peripheral blood, obtained on day 0 of AZD1222 vaccination. The origin of the receptors is an adult in good health.

The chain joins TRBV7-2 to TRBJ1-3; TRBD1 might be the D (6 bases). The CDR3 sequence is 15 residues long. Trimming took off 3 bases at V and 0 bases at J, with 9 bases between the two ends. CDR1 and CDR2 from the germline V gene are SGHTA and FQGNSA. The CDR3 nucleotides read TGTGCCAGCAGCTTCCCCAGGGGCTCTGGAAACACCATATATTTT. Residues: CASSFPRGSGNTIYF.

The rearrangement links TRBV27 to TRBJ2-7, with D unresolved. Looked up from germline, CDR1 is MNHEY and CDR2 is SMNVEV (reference sequence). This CDR3 has 11 residues. V was pared by 4 bases and J by 3 bases, with 4 bases between. The CDR3 region is CASSSFYEQYF. CDR3 DNA sequence: TGTGCCAGCAGTTCTTTCTACGAGCAGTACTTC.

The chain employs TRBV7-9 and TRBJ2-5; 9 bases line up with TRBD1. This CDR3 comprises 15 residues. The V and J ends lost 5 bases and 5 bases, in that order; junction bases with no gene match: 9. The germline CDR1 and CDR2 sequences are SEHNR and FQNEAQ (reference sequence). The CDR3 spells CASSRPGQGRETQYF. Written as DNA, the CDR3 is TGTGCCAGCAGCAGACCGGGACAGGGACGGGAGACCCAGTACTTC.

In its sample, this clone was seen a few times. The rearrangement uses TRBV10-3 and TRBJ1-2; D not certain. This CDR3 has 13 amino acids. V was pared by 5 bases and J by 4 bases, with 11 bases between. CDR1 and CDR2 (germline): ENHRY, SYGVKD. CDR3 amino acids: CAISSDGGYGYTF. The CDR3 coding sequence is TGTGCCATCAGTTCGGACGGTGGCTATGGCTACACCTTC.

The gene calls are TRBV5-1 and TRBJ1-2; no clear D. The CDR3 covers 15 residues. V shed 0 bases and J shed 6 bases, with 15 bases lying between them. Germline V gene data show CDR1 as SGHRS and CDR2 as YFSETQ. The CDR3 DNA reads TGCGCCAGCAGCTTGGCCTCGGGTAGTGGAGATGGCTACACCTTC. Translation gives CASSLASGSGDGYTF. The full variable domain, in which reference TRBV5-1 and TRBJ1-2 provide the parts outside the CDR3, is KAGVTQTPRYLIKTRGQQVTLSCSPISGHRSVSWYQQTPGQGLQFLFEYFSETQRNKGNFPGRFSGRQFSNSRSEMNVSTLELGDSALYLCASSLASGSGDGYTFGSGTRLTVV.

The genes are TRBV4-2 and TRBJ2-3, with TRBD2 matching over 10 bases. This CDR3 has 17 amino acids. The V gene's germline CDR1 is LGHNA and CDR2 YNFKEQ. Trimming removed 0 bases from V and 3 bases from J; junction bases left unmatched: 6. CDR3: CASSQDRVSGGTDTQYF. CDR3 DNA sequence: TGTGCCAGCAGCCAAGATCGGGTTAGCGGGGGGACAGATACGCAGTATTTT.

The J gene is TRBJ1-5, the V gene TRBV5-6; possibly TRBD1 for D (5 bases). The germline V gene has CDR1 SGHDT and CDR2 YYEEEE. Trimming shortened V by 3 bases and J by 1 base, and 11 bases separated the two germline ends. The CDR3 totals 15 residues. CDR3 region: CASSSRAKSNQPQHF. The CDR3 DNA sequence: TGTGCCAGCAGCTCCAGGGCTAAGAGCAATCAGCCCCAGCATTTT.

V is TRBV10-2 and J is TRBJ1-3; perhaps TRBD1 as D (6 bases). V lost 6 bases and J lost 7, with 13 bases in between. The CDR3 totals 13 residues. CDR1 is WSHSY, CDR2 SAAADI, per germline. CDR3 in DNA: TGCGCCAGCAGGGCCGGGACATACAACACCATATATTTT. This translates into CASRAGTYNTIYF.

The chain recombines TRBV7-2 with TRBJ2-3; D gene ambiguous. Germline CDR1 is SGHTA and CDR2 is FQGNSA. This CDR3 region has 14 residues. Trimming removed 1 base at V and 3 bases at J, with 8 bases between. Here the CDR3 DNA reads TGTGCCAGCAGCTTAGTATTTCGGACAGATACGCAGTATTTT. It yields the protein CASSLVFRTDTQYF.

The V call is TRBV19, the J call TRBJ2-7; 8 positions match TRBD2. The ends lost 3 bases at V and 2 bases at J; junction bases unmatched: 9. Germline-derived CDR1 and CDR2 are LNHDA and SQIVND (reference sequence). The CDR3 length is 16 residues. CDR3 sequence reads: CASSIVLAGGAYEQYF. CDR3 nucleotides: TGTGCCAGTAGTATTGTCCTAGCGGGTGGGGCCTACGAGCAGTACTTC. Full variable domain (remainder filled in from reference TRBV19 and TRBJ2-7): DGGITQSPKYLFRKEGQNVTLSCEQNLNHDAMYWYRQDPGQGLRLIYYSQIVNDFQKGDIAEGYSVSREKKESFPLTVTSAQKNPTAFYLCASSIVLAGGAYEQYFGPGTRLTVT.

The rearrangement joins TRBV30 to TRBJ1-2, with D tentatively TRBD1 (5 bases). Germline V gene data show CDR1 as GTSNPN and CDR2 as SVGIG (reference sequence). V was cut by 5 bases and J by 4 bases, with 8 bases left in between. The CDR3 totals 11 residues. The CDR3 DNA follows: TGTGCCTGGGGGAGGGGCTATGGCTACACCTTC. Its protein is CAWGRGYGYTF. The full variable domain, its missing parts supplied by reference TRBV30 and TRBJ1-2, is SQTIHQWPATLVQPVGSPLSLECTVEGTSNPNLYWYRQAAGRGLQLLFYSVGIGQISSEVPQNLSASRPQDRQFILSSKKLLLSDSGFYLCAWGRGYGYTFGSGTRLTVV.

This sequence joins TRBV4-2 and TRBJ1-3; perhaps TRBD1 as D (5 bases). Germline V lookup: CDR1 LGHNA, CDR2 YNFKEQ. The ends were cut back, 1 base at V and 4 bases at J, with 14 bases in the middle. This CDR3 is built from 16 residues. CDR3: CASSQAGEGQGNTIYF. The CDR3 DNA sequence: TGTGCCAGCAGCCAAGCGGGAGAGGGGCAAGGAAACACCATATATTTT.

The CDR3 region is CASSQPTGELFF. CDR3 DNA sequence: TGTGCCAGCAGCCAACCCACCGGGGAGCTGTTTTTT. V usage is TRBV4-2 and J usage is TRBJ2-2, with no clear D. V lost 2 bases and J lost 4, with 2 bases in between. CDR3 length: 12 amino acids. Germline CDR1 is LGHNA and CDR2 is YNFKEQ.

The chain recombines TRBV6-5 with TRBJ1-1, with D possibly matching TRBD1 (6 bases). V shed 4 bases and J shed 1 base, with 10 bases lying between them. The CDR3 has 14 residues. The germline V gene encodes CDR1 MNHEY and CDR2 SVGAGI. This CDR3 is CASSSQTGNTEAFF. CDR3 bases: TGTGCCAGCAGTTCCCAGACAGGGAACACTGAAGCTTTCTTT.

The chain uses TRBV27 and TRBJ1-2; D may be TRBD1 (6 bases). Germline CDR1 reads MNHEY; CDR2 reads SMNVEV (reference sequence). V gave up 3 bases and J gave up 4 bases, with 15 bases separating them. The CDR3 covers 15 residues. The CDR3 reads CASSFSGAGIYGYTF. Written as DNA, the CDR3 is TGTGCCAGCAGTTTTTCGGGGGCAGGAATCTATGGCTACACCTTC.

The V gene is TRBV18, the J gene TRBJ1-5; D ambiguous. Per germline, CDR1 KGHSH and CDR2 LQKENI. With 2 bases removed from V and 7 bases from J, the gap between germline ends came to 9 bases. There are 13 residues in the CDR3. The CDR3 DNA sequence: TGTGCCAGCTCACCAAGCCAGGTACAGCCCCAGCATTTT. Translated, it gives CASSPSQVQPQHF. Full variable domain (missing parts from reference TRBV18 and TRBJ1-5): NAGVMQNPRHLVRRRGQEARLRCSPMKGHSHVYWYRQLPEEGLKFMVYLQKENIIDESGMPKERFSAEFPKEGPSILRIQQVVRGDSAAYFCASSPSQVQPQHFGDGTRLSIL.

The CDR3 region has the DNA TGTGCCAGCAGCCAGTTGGTCCGTCCCGAAAGGCCTACCTTC. Translation gives CASSQLVRPERPTF. The chain uses TRBV14 and TRBJ1-2; D uncertain. V was trimmed by 3 bases and J by 14 bases, leaving 22 bases between them. Germline lookup yields CDR1 SGHDN and CDR2 FVKESK. This CDR3 has 14 residues.

The V and J genes are TRBV7-2 and TRBJ2-7; a possible D gene is TRBD1 (5 bases). Trimming took off 0 bases at V and 3 bases at J, with 18 bases between the two ends. The CDR3 runs to 17 residues. Germline V gene lookup returns CDR1 SGHTA and CDR2 FQGNSA. The CDR3 here is CASSLAPLFQGSYEQYF. CDR3 DNA sequence: TGTGCCAGCAGCTTAGCGCCCCTCTTCCAGGGTAGCTACGAGCAGTACTTC.

The table lists this clone with a few counts. The CDR3 DNA is TGTGCCAGCAGCCCCGGACAGGGGGCCATAGCCGGGGAGCTGTTTTTT. Translating gives CASSPGQGAIAGELFF. The rearrangement joins TRBV4-2 to TRBJ2-2; TRBD1 matches 11 bases. The V segment lost 4 bases and the J segment 6 bases; nucleotides outside the gene matches: 7. The germline V gene has CDR1 LGHNA and CDR2 YNFKEQ. This CDR3 spans 16 amino acids.

This clone has at least ten counts. The rearrangement uses TRBV5-6 and TRBJ2-1; D unresolved. Trimming pared 0 bases from V and 5 bases from J, leaving 3 bases between. Germline CDR1 reads SGHDT; CDR2 reads YYEEEE. There are 12 residues in the CDR3. CDR3 bases: TGTGCCAGCAGCTTGGGTCACAATGAGCAGTTCTTC. Translation: CASSLGHNEQFF.

This clone has a handful of counts. This sequence joins TRBV15 and TRBJ2-7; D may correspond to TRBD1 or TRBD2 (5 bases each). Germline CDR1 is LNHNV and CDR2 is YYDKDF (reference sequence). The V end lost 2 bases, the J end lost 2 bases, and 16 bases lay between the germline ends. The CDR3 is made up of 16 amino acids. The CDR3 DNA reads as TGTGCCACCAGCAGACAGCACGGGACCGGGACCTACGAGCAGTACTTC. Translation: CATSRQHGTGTYEQYF.

This sequence joins TRBV27 and TRBJ2-7; 8 positions agree with TRBD1. The ends lost 5 bases at V and 2 bases at J; junction bases unmatched: 11. The CDR3 loop spans 16 amino acids. CDR1 and CDR2 from the germline V gene are MNHEY and SMNVEV (reference sequence). This chain's CDR3 is CASSRTDRGATYEQYF. In nucleotides, the CDR3 is TGTGCCAGCAGTCGTACAGACAGGGGTGCCACCTACGAGCAGTACTTC.

The chain recombines TRBV4-3 with TRBJ2-3; possibly TRBD1 for D (6 bases). The CDR3 sequence is 17 residues long. With 0 bases removed from V and 4 bases from J, the gap between germline ends came to 17 bases. Germline V gene data show CDR1 as LGHNA and CDR2 as YSLEER. DNA of the CDR3: TGCGCCAGCAGCCAAGAATTACAGGGAGCTCGCGCAGATACGCAGTATTTT. Amino acid sequence: CASSQELQGARADTQYF.

This clone is a singleton in its sample. The rearrangement uses TRBV3-1 (or the pseudogene TRBV3-2) and TRBJ2-5, with D possibly matching TRBD2 (7 bases). Between the trimmed V and J ends, which lost 4 bases and 5 bases, there was a span of 17 bases. This CDR3 contains 15 residues. Germline values: CDR1 LGHDT, CDR2 YNNKEL (reference sequence). The DNA for the CDR3 is TGTGCCAGCAGCCTTTCGCCCGGGGGGCGGGAGACCCAGTACTTC. Encoded protein: CASSLSPGGRETQYF.

V usage is TRBV3-1 (or the pseudogene TRBV3-2) and J usage is TRBJ2-1; D ambiguous. Trimming left V 4 bases short and J 8 bases short, with 15 bases between. CDR1 is LGHDT, CDR2 YNNKEL, per germline (reference sequence). The CDR3 has 14 amino acids. CDR3 protein: CASSPLVARDEQFF. Here the CDR3 DNA reads TGTGCCAGCAGCCCCCTAGTAGCCCGGGATGAGCAGTTCTTC.